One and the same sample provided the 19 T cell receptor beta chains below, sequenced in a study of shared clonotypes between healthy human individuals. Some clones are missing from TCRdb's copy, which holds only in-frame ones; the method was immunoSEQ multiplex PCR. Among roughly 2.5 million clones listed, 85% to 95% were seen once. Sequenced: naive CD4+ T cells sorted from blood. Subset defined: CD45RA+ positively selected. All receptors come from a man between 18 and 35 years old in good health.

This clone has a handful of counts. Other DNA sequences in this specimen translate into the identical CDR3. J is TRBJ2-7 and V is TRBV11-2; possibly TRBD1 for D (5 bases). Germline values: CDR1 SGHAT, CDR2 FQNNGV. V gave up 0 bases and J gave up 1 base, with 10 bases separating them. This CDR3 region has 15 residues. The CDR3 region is CASSLDLAGSYEQYF. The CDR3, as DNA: TGTGCCAGCAGCTTAGATCTGGCAGGGTCCTACGAGCAGTACTTC.

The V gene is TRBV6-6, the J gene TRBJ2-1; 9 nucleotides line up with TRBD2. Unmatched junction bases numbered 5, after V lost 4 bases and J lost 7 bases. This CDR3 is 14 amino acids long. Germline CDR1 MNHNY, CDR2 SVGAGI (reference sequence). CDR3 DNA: TGTGCCAGCAGTTTTAGCGGGAGTGGGAATGAGCAGTTCTTC. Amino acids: CASSFSGSGNEQFF.

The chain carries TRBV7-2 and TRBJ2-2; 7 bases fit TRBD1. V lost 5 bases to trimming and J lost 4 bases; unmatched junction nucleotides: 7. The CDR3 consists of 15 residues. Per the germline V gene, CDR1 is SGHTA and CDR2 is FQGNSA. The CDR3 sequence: CASSPGDRSTGELFF. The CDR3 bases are TGTGCCAGCAGCCCTGGGGACAGATCCACCGGGGAGCTGTTTTTT.

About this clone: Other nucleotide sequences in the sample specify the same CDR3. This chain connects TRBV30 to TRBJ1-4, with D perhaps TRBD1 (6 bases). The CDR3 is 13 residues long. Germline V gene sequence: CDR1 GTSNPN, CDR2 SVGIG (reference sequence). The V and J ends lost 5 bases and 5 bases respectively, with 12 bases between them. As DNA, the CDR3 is TGTGCCTGGGGCAGGGGAGGCAATGAAAAACTGTTTTTT. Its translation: CAWGRGGNEKLFF. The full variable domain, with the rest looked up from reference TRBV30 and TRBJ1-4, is SQTIHQWPATLVQPVGSPLSLECTVEGTSNPNLYWYRQAAGRGLQLLFYSVGIGQISSEVPQNLSASRPQDRQFILSSKKLLLSDSGFYLCAWGRGGNEKLFFGSGTQLSVL.

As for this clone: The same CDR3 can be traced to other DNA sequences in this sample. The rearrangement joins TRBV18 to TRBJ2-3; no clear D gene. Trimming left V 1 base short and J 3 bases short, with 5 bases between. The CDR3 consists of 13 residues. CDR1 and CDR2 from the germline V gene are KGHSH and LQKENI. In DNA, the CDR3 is TGTGCCAGCTCACCACAGGGTACAGATACGCAGTATTTT. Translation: CASSPQGTDTQYF. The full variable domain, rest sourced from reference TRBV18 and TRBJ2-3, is NAGVMQNPRHLVRRRGQEARLRCSPMKGHSHVYWYRQLPEEGLKFMVYLQKENIIDESGMPKERFSAEFPKEGPSILRIQQVVRGDSAAYFCASSPQGTDTQYFGPGTRLTVL.

The CDR3 reads CASSPRWAAPDTQYF. The DNA for the CDR3 is TGTGCCAGCAGCCCACGGTGGGCAGCTCCAGATACGCAGTATTTT. This chain connects TRBV7-6 to TRBJ2-3; no definite D call. The V gene's germline CDR1 is SGHVS and CDR2 FNYEAQ. The CDR3 extends over 15 amino acids. The V end lost 5 bases, the J end lost 4 bases, and 16 bases lay between the germline ends.

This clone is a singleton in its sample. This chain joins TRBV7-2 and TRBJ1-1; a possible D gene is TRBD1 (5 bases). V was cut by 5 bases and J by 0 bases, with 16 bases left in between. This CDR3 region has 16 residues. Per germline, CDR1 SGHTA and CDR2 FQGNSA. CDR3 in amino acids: CASSLGTWGMNTEAFF. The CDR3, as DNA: TGTGCCAGCAGCCTAGGGACCTGGGGAATGAACACTGAAGCTTTCTTT.

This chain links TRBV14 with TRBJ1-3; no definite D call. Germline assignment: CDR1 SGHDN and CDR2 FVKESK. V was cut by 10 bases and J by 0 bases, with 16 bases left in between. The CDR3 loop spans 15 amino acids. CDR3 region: CANRDPSISGNTIYF. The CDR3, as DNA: TGTGCCAACAGAGATCCGAGCATCTCTGGAAACACCATATATTTT.

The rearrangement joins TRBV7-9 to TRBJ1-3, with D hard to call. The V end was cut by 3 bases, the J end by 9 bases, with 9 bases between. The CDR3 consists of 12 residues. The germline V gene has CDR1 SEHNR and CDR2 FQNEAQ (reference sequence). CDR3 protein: CASSFGPPTIYF. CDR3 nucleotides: TGTGCCAGCAGCTTCGGTCCCCCCACCATATATTTT.

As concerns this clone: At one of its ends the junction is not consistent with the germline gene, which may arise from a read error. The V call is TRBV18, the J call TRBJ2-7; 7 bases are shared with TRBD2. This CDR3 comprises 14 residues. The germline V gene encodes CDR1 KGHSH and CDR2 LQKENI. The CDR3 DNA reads TGTGCCAGCTCACTAGTAGCGGGCTCCAACGAGCAGTACTTC. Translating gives CASSLVAGSNEQYF. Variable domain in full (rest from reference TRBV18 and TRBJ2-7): NAGVMQNPRHLVRRRGQEARLRCSPMKGHSHVYWYRQLPEEGLKFMVYLQKENIIDESGMPKERFSAEFPKEGPSILRIQQVVRGDSAAYFCASSLVAGSNEQYFGPGTRLTVT.

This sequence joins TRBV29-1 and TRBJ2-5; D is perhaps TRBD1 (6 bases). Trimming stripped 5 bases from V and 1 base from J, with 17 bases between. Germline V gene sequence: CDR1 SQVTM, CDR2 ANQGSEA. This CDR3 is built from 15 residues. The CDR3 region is CSVRDGQRVQETQYF. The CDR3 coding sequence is TGCAGCGTTCGGGATGGACAGAGAGTCCAAGAGACCCAGTACTTC.

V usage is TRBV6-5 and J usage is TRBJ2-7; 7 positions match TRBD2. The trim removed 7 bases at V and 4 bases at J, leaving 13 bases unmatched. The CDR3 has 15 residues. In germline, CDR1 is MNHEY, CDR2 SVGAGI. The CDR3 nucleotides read TGTGCCAGCAAACCCAGCGGGATAGGGCCATACGAGCAGTACTTC. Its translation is CASKPSGIGPYEQYF.

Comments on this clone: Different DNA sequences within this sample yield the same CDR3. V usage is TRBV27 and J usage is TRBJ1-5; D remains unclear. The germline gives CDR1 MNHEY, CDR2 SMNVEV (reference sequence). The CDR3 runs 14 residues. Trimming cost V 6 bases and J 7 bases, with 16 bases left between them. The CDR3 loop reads CASSLAATGQPQHF. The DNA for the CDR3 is TGTGCCAGCAGCCTAGCAGCTACCGGCCAGCCCCAGCATTTT.

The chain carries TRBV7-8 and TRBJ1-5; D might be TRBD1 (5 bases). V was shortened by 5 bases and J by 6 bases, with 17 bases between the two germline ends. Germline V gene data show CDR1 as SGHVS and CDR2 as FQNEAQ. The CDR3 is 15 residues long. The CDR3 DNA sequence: TGTGCCAGCAGCCGAGAGGTTGGGGGAGGTCAGCCCCAGCATTTT. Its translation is CASSREVGGGQPQHF.

DNA for the CDR3: TGTGCCAGCAGTTTATATCAGACGGCTGGGGGCTACACCTTC. This encodes CASSLYQTAGGYTF. The chain recombines TRBV28 with TRBJ1-2; D is unresolved. CDR1 is MDHEN and CDR2 is SYDVKM in the germline V gene. Trimming stripped 1 base from V and 8 bases from J, with 14 bases between. CDR3 length: 14 amino acids.

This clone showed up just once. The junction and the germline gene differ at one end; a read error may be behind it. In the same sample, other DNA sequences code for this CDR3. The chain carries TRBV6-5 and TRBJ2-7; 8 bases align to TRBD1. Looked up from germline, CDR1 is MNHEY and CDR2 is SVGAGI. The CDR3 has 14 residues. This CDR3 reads CASSYWQGAYEQYF. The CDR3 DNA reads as TGTGCCAGCAGTTACTGGCAGGGGGCCTACGAGCAGTACTTT.

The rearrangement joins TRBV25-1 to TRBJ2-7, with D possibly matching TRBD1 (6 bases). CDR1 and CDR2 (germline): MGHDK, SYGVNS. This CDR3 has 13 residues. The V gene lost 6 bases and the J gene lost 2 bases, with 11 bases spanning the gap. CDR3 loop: CASRLDSPYEQYF. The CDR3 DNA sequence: TGTGCCAGCAGACTGGACAGTCCCTACGAGCAGTACTTC.

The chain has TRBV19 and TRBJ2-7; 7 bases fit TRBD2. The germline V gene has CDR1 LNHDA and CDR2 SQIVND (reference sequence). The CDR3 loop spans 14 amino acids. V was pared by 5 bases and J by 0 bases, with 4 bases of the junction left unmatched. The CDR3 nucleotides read TGTGCCAGTAGTCTAGCGGCGAGCTCCTACGAGCAGTACTTC. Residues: CASSLAASSYEQYF. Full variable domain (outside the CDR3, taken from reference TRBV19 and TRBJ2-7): DGGITQSPKYLFRKEGQNVTLSCEQNLNHDAMYWYRQDPGQGLRLIYYSQIVNDFQKGDIAEGYSVSREKKESFPLTVTSAQKNPTAFYLCASSLAASSYEQYFGPGTRLTVT.

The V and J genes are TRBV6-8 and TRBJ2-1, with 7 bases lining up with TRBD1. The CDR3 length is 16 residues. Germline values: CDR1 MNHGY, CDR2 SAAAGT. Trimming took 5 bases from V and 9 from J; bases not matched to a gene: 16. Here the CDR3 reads CASSGPRTGIEGEQFF. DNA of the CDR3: TGTGCCAGCAGTGGTCCAAGGACAGGCATCGAAGGTGAGCAGTTCTTC.